This T cell receptor (beta chain) originates from a study of T-cell memory formation after mild COVID-19. Study observations and caveats: Detection of some responders pre-infection suggested pre-existing cross-reactive memory T cells participated.

TCRdb processed the 5' RACE reads anew with MiXCR; each CDR3 protein has one entry. The sample consists of about 340,000 distinct CDR3 sequences, roughly an eighth of them appearing once. This clonotype was seen only a few times. The antigen is undetermined. The CDR3 has 14 amino acids. V was cut by 4 bases and J by 5 bases, with 15 bases left in between. CDR1 is SGHKS and CDR2 is YYEKEE in the germline V gene (reference sequence). The chain is built from TRBV5-5 and TRBJ2-5; a weak D match, TRBD1 (6 bases). The sequencing input was PBMCs or a T cell subset sorted from them (not recorded which). This TCR was sampled from a man aged 18-30 years who had mild COVID-19 (a few samples of this study predate the infection). Cell type and time point are not known. CDR3 coding DNA: TGTGCCAGCAGCCCTTATGGGGGCCGGGAGACCCAGTACTTC. Amino acids: CASSPYGGRETQYF.